This T cell receptor beta chain was retrieved from a study of T cells in pancreatic ductal adenocarcinoma. Study results and caveats: The resected pancreatic cancer cohort was biased toward the minority with early-stage disease. Unique clonotypes were 8 to 10-fold more numerous in blood than in tumor.

As regards this clone: Its antigen remains unknown.

Clones were read by immunoSEQ multiplex PCR, and TCRdb kept only the in-frame ones, dropping some. The table lists roughly 11,000 clones, roughly 89% of them singletons. The selected patients with pancreatic ductal adenocarcinoma had surgery but no neoadjuvant therapy. Material for sequencing was PBMCs. This clonotype originated in a human donor with pancreatic ductal adenocarcinoma.

In nucleotides, the CDR3 is TGCGCCAGCAGCTTGGTGGGACAGGGGGGAAATACTGAAGCTTTCTTT. Protein product: CASSLVGQGGNTEAFF. The V gene is TRBV5-1, the J gene TRBJ1-1; 11 bases align to TRBD1. This CDR3 is built from 16 residues. Germline CDR1 is SGHRS and CDR2 is YFSETQ. Trimming cost V 0 bases and J 5 bases; bases outside gene matches: 6.